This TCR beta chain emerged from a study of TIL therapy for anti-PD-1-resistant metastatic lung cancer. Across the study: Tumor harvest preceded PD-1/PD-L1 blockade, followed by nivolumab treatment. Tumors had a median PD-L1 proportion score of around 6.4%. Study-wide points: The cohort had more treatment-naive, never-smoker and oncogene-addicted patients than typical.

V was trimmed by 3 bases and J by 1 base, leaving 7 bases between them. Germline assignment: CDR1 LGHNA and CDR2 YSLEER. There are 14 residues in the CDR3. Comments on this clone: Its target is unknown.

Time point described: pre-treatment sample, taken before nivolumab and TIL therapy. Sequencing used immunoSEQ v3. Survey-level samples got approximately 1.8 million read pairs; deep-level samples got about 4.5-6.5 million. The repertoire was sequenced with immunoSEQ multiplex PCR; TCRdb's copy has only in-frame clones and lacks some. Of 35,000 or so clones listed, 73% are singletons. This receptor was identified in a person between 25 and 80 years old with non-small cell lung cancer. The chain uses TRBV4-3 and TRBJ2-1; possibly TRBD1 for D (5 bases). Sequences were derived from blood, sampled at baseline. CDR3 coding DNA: TGCGCCAGCAGCCATCGACAGTCCTACAATGAGCAGTTCTTC. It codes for CASSHRQSYNEQFF.